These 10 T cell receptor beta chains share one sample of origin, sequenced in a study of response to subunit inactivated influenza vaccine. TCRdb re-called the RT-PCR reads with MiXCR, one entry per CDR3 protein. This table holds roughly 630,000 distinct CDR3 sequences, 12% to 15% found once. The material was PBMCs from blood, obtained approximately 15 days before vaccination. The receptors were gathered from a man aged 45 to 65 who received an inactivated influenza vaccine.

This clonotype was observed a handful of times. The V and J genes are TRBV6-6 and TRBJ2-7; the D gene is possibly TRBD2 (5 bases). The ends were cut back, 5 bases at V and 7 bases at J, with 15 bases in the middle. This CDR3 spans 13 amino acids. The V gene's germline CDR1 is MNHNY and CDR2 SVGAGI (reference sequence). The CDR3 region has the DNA TGTGCCAGCAGTCTCGGACTCGGGGAGGAGCAGTACTTC. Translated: CASSLGLGEEQYF.

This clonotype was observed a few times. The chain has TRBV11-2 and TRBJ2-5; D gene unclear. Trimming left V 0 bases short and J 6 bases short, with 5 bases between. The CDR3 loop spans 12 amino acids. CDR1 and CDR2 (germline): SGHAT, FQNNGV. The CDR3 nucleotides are TGTGCCAGCAGCTTAGACCGACAGACCCAGTACTTC. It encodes CASSLDRQTQYF.

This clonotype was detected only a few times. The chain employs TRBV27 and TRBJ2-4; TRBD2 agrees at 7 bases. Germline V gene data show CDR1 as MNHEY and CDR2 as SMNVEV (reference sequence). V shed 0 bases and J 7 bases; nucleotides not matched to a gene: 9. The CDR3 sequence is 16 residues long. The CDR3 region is CASSLSISSGINIQYF. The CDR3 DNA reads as TGTGCCAGCAGTTTATCGATCTCCAGCGGGATTAACATTCAGTACTTC.

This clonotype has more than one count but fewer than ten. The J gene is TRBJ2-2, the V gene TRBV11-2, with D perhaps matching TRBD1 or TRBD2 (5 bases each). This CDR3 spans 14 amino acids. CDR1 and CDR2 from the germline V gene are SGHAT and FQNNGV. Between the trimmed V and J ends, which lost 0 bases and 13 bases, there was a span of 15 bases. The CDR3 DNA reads TGTGCCAGCAGCTTAGATGGGCGAGGGGCCGGGCTGTTTTTT. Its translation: CASSLDGRGAGLFF.

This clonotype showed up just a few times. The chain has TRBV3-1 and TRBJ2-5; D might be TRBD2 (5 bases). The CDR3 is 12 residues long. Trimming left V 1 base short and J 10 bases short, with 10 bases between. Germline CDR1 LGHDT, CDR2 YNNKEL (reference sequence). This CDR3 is CASSQGSGGQYF. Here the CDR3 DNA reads TGTGCCAGCAGCCAAGGGTCCGGAGGCCAGTACTTC.

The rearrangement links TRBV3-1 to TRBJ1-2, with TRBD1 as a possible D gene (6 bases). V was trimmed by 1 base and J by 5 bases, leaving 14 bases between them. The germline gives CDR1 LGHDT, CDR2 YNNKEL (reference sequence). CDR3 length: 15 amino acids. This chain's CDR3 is CASSQGRGAPYGYTF. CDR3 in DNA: TGTGCCAGCAGCCAAGGAAGGGGGGCCCCGTATGGCTACACCTTC.

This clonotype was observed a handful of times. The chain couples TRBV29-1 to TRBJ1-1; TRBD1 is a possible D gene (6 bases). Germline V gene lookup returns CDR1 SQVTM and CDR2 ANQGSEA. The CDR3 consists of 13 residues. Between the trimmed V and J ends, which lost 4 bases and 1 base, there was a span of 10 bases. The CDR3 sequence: CSVAGVQNTEAFF. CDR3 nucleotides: TGCAGCGTTGCAGGGGTGCAGAACACTGAAGCTTTCTTT.

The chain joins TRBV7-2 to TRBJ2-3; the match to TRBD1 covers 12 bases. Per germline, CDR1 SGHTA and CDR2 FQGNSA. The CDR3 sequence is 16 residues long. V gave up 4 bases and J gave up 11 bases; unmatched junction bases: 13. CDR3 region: CASSSQGDRGRWGQYF. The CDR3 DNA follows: TGTGCCAGCAGCTCACAGGGGGACAGGGGGCGCTGGGGGCAGTATTTT. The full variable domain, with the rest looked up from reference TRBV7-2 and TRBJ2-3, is GAGVSQSPSNKVTEKGKDVELRCDPISGHTALYWYRQSLGQGLEFLIYFQGNSAPDKSGLPSDRFSAERTGGSVSTLTIQRTQQEDSAVYLCASSSQGDRGRWGQYFGPGTRLTVL.

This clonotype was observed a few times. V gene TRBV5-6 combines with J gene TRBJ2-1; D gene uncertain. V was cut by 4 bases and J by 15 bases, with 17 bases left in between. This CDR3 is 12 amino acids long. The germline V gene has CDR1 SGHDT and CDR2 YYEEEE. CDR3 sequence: CASSRTSVHGFF. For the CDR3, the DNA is TGTGCCAGCAGCCGAACCTCGGTTCACGGGTTCTTC.

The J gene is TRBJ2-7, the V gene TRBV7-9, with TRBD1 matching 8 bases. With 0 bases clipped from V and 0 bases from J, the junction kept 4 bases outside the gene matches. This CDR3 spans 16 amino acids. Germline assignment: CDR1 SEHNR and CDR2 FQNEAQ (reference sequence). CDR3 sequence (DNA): TGTGCCAGCAGCTTAGCCAGGGGGCACAGCTCCTACGAGCAGTACTTC. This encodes CASSLARGHSSYEQYF.